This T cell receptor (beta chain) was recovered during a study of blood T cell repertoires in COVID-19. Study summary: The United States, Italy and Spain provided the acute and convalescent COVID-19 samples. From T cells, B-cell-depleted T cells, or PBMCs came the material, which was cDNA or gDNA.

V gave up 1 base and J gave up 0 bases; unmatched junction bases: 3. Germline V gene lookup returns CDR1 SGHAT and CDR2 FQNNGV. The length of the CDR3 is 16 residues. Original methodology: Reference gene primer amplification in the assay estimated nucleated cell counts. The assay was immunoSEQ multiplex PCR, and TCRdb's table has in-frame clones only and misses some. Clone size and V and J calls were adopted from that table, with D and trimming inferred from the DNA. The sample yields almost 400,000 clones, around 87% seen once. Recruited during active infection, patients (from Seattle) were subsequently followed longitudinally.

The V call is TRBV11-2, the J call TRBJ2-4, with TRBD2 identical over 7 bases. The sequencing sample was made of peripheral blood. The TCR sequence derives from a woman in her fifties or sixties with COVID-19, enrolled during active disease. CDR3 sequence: CASSLGAGSAKNIQYF. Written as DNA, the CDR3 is TGTGCCAGCAGCTTAGGAGCGGGGTCAGCCAAAAACATTCAGTACTTC.